The 19 T cell receptor beta chains presented below share a single source sample, sequenced in a study of CD8 T cells in ankylosing spondylitis. TCRdb reprocessed the 5' RACE reads via MiXCR and lists one record per CDR3 protein. The sample contains over 700,000 distinct CDR3 sequences, around 19% of which appear only once. These TCRs are of unknown antigen specificity. Study outcomes and limitations: The study identified a TCR beta motif of about eight highly homologous variants that appeared characteristic of ankylosing spondylitis blood.

The source material was blood, either unsorted or a sorted T cell fraction (not recorded which). The receptors derive from a male donor with ankylosing spondylitis.

The genes are TRBV6-5 and TRBJ1-5; a weak D match, TRBD1 (5 bases). Trimming cost V 4 bases and J 4 bases, with 14 bases left between them. The CDR3 contains 15 residues. Per germline, CDR1 MNHEY and CDR2 SVGAGI. CDR3 amino acids: CASSSRRPGNQPQHF. Here the CDR3 DNA reads TGTGCCAGCAGTTCCCGAAGGCCAGGGAATCAGCCCCAGCATTTT.

V gene TRBV5-1 combines with J gene TRBJ2-1; 7 bases map to TRBD1. Germline assignment: CDR1 SGHRS and CDR2 YFSETQ. This CDR3 has 13 amino acids. V dropped 0 bases and J dropped 13; count of bases not matched to a gene: 7. The CDR3 region has the DNA TGCGCCAGCAGCTTGGGACAGGGAATGGTACAGTTCTTC. It encodes CASSLGQGMVQFF. Filled out from reference TRBV5-1 and TRBJ2-1, the complete variable domain reads KAGVTQTPRYLIKTRGQQVTLSCSPISGHRSVSWYQQTPGQGLQFLFEYFSETQRNKGNFPGRFSGRQFSNSRSEMNVSTLELGDSALYLCASSLGQGMVQFFGPGTRLTVL.

This clonotype was counted only a few times. This rearrangement joins TRBV5-1 to TRBJ2-7, with TRBD1 matching over 7 bases. CDR3 size: 14 residues. Trimming cost V 4 bases and J 2 bases; bases outside gene matches: 6. Germline lookup yields CDR1 SGHRS and CDR2 YFSETQ. The CDR3 spells CASSDQDRPYEQYF. DNA of the CDR3: TGCGCCAGCAGCGATCAGGACAGGCCCTACGAGCAGTACTTC.

Many counts were recorded for this clonotype. The chain employs TRBV5-6 and TRBJ1-6, with 7 nucleotides matching TRBD1. Germline V lookup: CDR1 SGHDT, CDR2 YYEEEE. The V segment lost 4 bases and the J segment 10 bases; nucleotides outside the gene matches: 11. The CDR3 runs to 15 residues. The CDR3 nucleotides are TGTGCCAGCAGCAATTGGAGGGGGCAGGGGTCACCCCTCCACTTT. Translated, it gives CASSNWRGQGSPLHF.

The rearrangement uses TRBV10-3 and TRBJ1-6; D gene unclear. The CDR3 spans 13 residues. Germline CDR1 is ENHRY and CDR2 is SYGVKD. Trimming shortened V by 4 bases and J by 5 bases, and 6 bases separated the two germline ends. The CDR3 DNA follows: TGTGCCATCAGTGGGATAAATAATTCACCCCTCCACTTT. Translation gives CAISGINNSPLHF.

The chain employs TRBV6-1 and TRBJ1-3; D unresolved. Trimming pared 8 bases from V and 4 bases from J, leaving 15 bases between. The CDR3 covers 14 residues. Germline CDR1 is MNHNS and CDR2 is SASEGT. The CDR3 region is CASGFGDTGNTIYF. Written as DNA, the CDR3 is TGTGCCAGCGGATTCGGGGATACGGGAAACACCATATATTTT.

The chain carries TRBV4-1 and TRBJ2-3; 8 positions match TRBD2. CDR1 is MGHRA and CDR2 is YSYEKL in the germline V gene. The CDR3 contains 15 residues. V was pared by 5 bases and J by 5 bases, with 9 bases of the junction left unmatched. The CDR3 is CASSNPYLAGDTQYF. The CDR3 nucleotides are TGCGCCAGCAGCAACCCATATCTAGCGGGAGATACGCAGTATTTT.

The rearrangement links TRBV2 to TRBJ2-3; tentative D call: TRBD1 (5 bases). The CDR3 runs to 15 residues. V lost 0 bases, J lost 0 bases, and 7 bases lay in between. From germline, CDR1 is SNHLY and CDR2 FYNNEI. DNA for the CDR3: TGTGCCAGCAGTGAAGCAGGGGTTAGCACAGATACGCAGTATTTT. Translated: CASSEAGVSTDTQYF. The full variable domain, rest sourced from reference TRBV2 and TRBJ2-3, is EPEVTQTPSHQVTQMGQEVILRCVPISNHLYFYWYRQILGQKVEFLVSFYNNEISEKSEIFDDQFSVERPDGSNFTLKIRSTKLEDSAMYFCASSEAGVSTDTQYFGPGTRLTVL.

The chain recombines TRBV4-2 with TRBJ2-3; D is perhaps TRBD2 (5 bases). This CDR3 is 15 amino acids long. The germline gives CDR1 LGHNA, CDR2 YNFKEQ. Trimming removed 0 bases from V and 2 bases from J, with 9 bases in between. CDR3 sequence: CASSQDGADTDTQYF. Here the CDR3 DNA reads TGTGCCAGCAGCCAAGATGGAGCGGACACAGATACGCAGTATTTT.

This rearrangement joins TRBV3-1 to TRBJ2-1; 9 bases line up with TRBD2. There are 15 residues in the CDR3. Looked up from germline, CDR1 is LGHDT and CDR2 is YNNKEL (reference sequence). V lost 4 bases to trimming and J lost 4 bases; unmatched junction nucleotides: 5. The CDR3 spells CASSPRGGVYNEQFF. The CDR3 DNA sequence: TGTGCCAGCAGCCCGCGGGGGGGCGTGTACAATGAGCAGTTCTTC.

This chain joins TRBV10-3 and TRBJ2-3; D not certain. This CDR3 comprises 15 residues. Trimming took off 7 bases at V and 2 bases at J, with 16 bases between the two ends. Germline V gives CDR1 ENHRY, CDR2 SYGVKD. The CDR3 sequence is CAITLDPTLTDTQYF. CDR3 nucleotide sequence: TGTGCCATCACCCTGGACCCCACCCTCACAGATACGCAGTATTTT.

This sequence joins TRBV5-6 and TRBJ2-5; TRBD2 agrees at 8 bases. CDR3 length equals 13 residues. Germline assignment: CDR1 SGHDT and CDR2 YYEEEE. J lost 5 bases, V lost 4 bases, and 4 bases had no gene match. CDR3 sequence (DNA): TGTGCCAGCAGCCGGAGCGGGAGTGAGACCCAGTACTTC. This gives the protein CASSRSGSETQYF.

A few counts support this clonotype. This chain links TRBV7-9 with TRBJ2-7; a weak D match, TRBD1 (6 bases). Trimming stripped 1 base from V and 1 base from J, with 8 bases between. The CDR3 has 14 amino acids. In germline, CDR1 is SEHNR, CDR2 FQNEAQ (reference sequence). The CDR3 nucleotides are TGTGCCAGCAGCTTAGGGGACATATCCTACGAGCAGTACTTC. Amino acid sequence: CASSLGDISYEQYF.

The chain links TRBV5-1 to TRBJ2-7, with 7 nucleotides matching TRBD1. CDR3 length: 14 residues. The ends lost 4 bases at V and 7 bases at J; junction bases unmatched: 11. In germline, CDR1 is SGHRS, CDR2 YFSETQ. The CDR3 DNA sequence: TGCGCCAGCAGCCCTACAGGGGACCCCTGGGAGCAGTACTTC. Translation: CASSPTGDPWEQYF.

This clonotype turned up a few times. The gene calls are TRBV4-2 and TRBJ2-2, with D unclear. CDR3 length equals 15 residues. Trimming removed 0 bases at V and 4 bases at J, with 9 bases between. Germline assignment: CDR1 LGHNA and CDR2 YNFKEQ. CDR3 DNA: TGTGCCAGCAGCCAAGATCGGCTTCTCACCGGGGAGCTGTTTTTT. Its translation is CASSQDRLLTGELFF.

The table lists this clonotype with a few counts. The CDR3, as DNA: TGTGCCAGCAGCTTAGGGCCTATTCAGCCCCAGCATTTT. It is translated as CASSLGPIQPQHF. The rearrangement links TRBV7-2 to TRBJ1-5; no clear D gene. Germline V gene data show CDR1 as SGHTA and CDR2 as FQGNSA. The CDR3 totals 13 residues. The V and J ends lost 1 base and 6 bases respectively, with 7 bases between them.

This clonotype was recorded many times. The CDR3 nucleotides are TGTGCCAGCACCCCGGGTGGGGGCTATGGCTACACCTTC. Its protein product is CASTPGGGYGYTF. The chain joins TRBV12-3 or TRBV12-4 to TRBJ1-2; D may be TRBD1 (5 bases). The CDR3 totals 13 residues. The germline V and J ends were trimmed by 7 bases and 4 bases, with 13 bases remaining between them.

The chain employs TRBV12-3 or TRBV12-4 and TRBJ1-2; D possibly corresponds to TRBD1 (5 bases). V shed 5 bases and J shed 6 bases, with 13 bases lying between them. The CDR3 is 13 amino acids. The CDR3 loop reads CASSPDIYHGYTF. In DNA form, the CDR3 reads TGTGCCAGCAGTCCGGACATCTACCATGGCTACACCTTC.

At least ten counts were recorded for this clonotype. The rearrangement joins TRBV12-3 or TRBV12-4 to TRBJ1-2, with D unresolved. CDR3 length: 12 amino acids. V dropped 3 bases and J dropped 5 bases, with 7 bases sitting between them. The CDR3 is CASSFGQYGYTF. The CDR3 nucleotides read TGTGCCAGCAGTTTTGGGCAGTATGGCTACACCTTC.